These 19 T cell receptor beta chains were sequenced from one sample in a study of technical replicates of blood from a few donors. Repertoires were generated with immunoSEQ multiplex PCR, while TCRdb's copy carries only in-frame clones and drops some. In the table there are about 79,000 clones, approximately 91% of which are singletons. Material for sequencing was T cells isolated from PBMCs. The receptors here all came from a human donor in good health. Some clones in this sample may be carry-over from other donors' samples.

About this clone itself: This sample includes further DNA sequences coding for the same CDR3. The chain couples TRBV9 to TRBJ1-2, with a weak D call TRBD1 (5 bases). Germline V gives CDR1 SGDLS, CDR2 YYNGEE. Trimming stripped 0 bases from V and 5 bases from J, with 8 bases between. This CDR3 comprises 13 residues. The CDR3 coding sequence is TGTGCCAGCAGCGTAGGGGGCAATTATGGCTACACCTTC. Translation: CASSVGGNYGYTF.

The chain recombines TRBV9 with TRBJ1-1; perhaps TRBD1 as D (6 bases). Germline V gene lookup returns CDR1 SGDLS and CDR2 YYNGEE. Trimming shortened V by 4 bases and J by 6 bases, and 13 bases separated the two germline ends. This CDR3 is built from 13 residues. CDR3 in DNA: TGTGCCAGCAGCCAAACAGGGACCGCTGAAGCTTTCTTT. Translated, it gives CASSQTGTAEAFF. The whole variable domain, filled in from reference TRBV9 and TRBJ1-1, reads DSGVTQTPKHLITATGQRVTLRCSPRSGDLSVYWYQQSLDQGLQFLIQYYNGEERAKGNILERFSAQQFPDLHSELNLSSLELGDSALYFCASSQTGTAEAFFGQGTRLTVV.

V gene TRBV10-3 combines with J gene TRBJ2-5, with 8 bases lining up with TRBD2. V lost 4 bases to trimming and J lost 5 bases; unmatched junction nucleotides: 9. The CDR3 runs 15 residues. Germline CDR1 and CDR2: ENHRY and SYGVKD. CDR3 DNA sequence: TGTGCCATCAGTGCGGGTAGCGGGACCGGGGAGACCCAGTACTTC. The encoded protein is CAISAGSGTGETQYF.

V usage is TRBV30 and J usage is TRBJ2-7; 8 nucleotides agree with TRBD2. V lost 2 bases, J lost 2 bases, and 11 bases stayed unmatched. This CDR3 comprises 16 residues. Germline V gene data show CDR1 as GTSNPN and CDR2 as SVGIG (reference sequence). CDR3 bases: TGTGCCTGGAGTCAAGGGTGGGCGGGAGGCCCCTACGAGCAGTACTTC. Protein sequence: CAWSQGWAGGPYEQYF.

This chain uses TRBV2 with TRBJ1-5, with 8 bases fitting TRBD1. CDR1 and CDR2 (germline): SNHLY, FYNNEI. With V trimmed by 5 bases and J by 5 bases, 5 bases remained unmatched. This CDR3 contains 14 residues. CDR3 DNA: TGTGCCAGCAGTATGACAGGGGAGGATCAGCCCCAGCATTTT. It encodes CASSMTGEDQPQHF.

V gene TRBV29-1 combines with J gene TRBJ1-2, with TRBD1 identical over 7 bases. The CDR3 extends over 12 amino acids. From germline, CDR1 is SQVTM and CDR2 ANQGSEA. With V trimmed by 4 bases and J by 8 bases, 7 bases remained unmatched. The CDR3 protein is CSVGQGEGGYTF. For the CDR3, the DNA is TGCAGCGTTGGCCAGGGGGAAGGAGGCTACACCTTC.

J is TRBJ1-4 and V is TRBV5-4; 10 bases fit TRBD1. Trimming cost V 4 bases and J 7 bases; bases outside gene matches: 4. Germline loops: CDR1 SGHNT, CDR2 YYREEE (reference sequence). The CDR3 consists of 14 residues. CDR3: CASSTGTGAEKLFF. CDR3 sequence (DNA): TGTGCCAGCAGCACCGGGACAGGGGCTGAAAAACTGTTTTTT.

The chain couples TRBV6-4 to TRBJ2-1; 10 bases are shared with TRBD2. CDR3 length: 15 residues. Germline trimming cut 5 bases from V and 3 bases from J; bases unmatched to any gene: 4. CDR1 is MRHNA, CDR2 SNTAGT, per germline. DNA of the CDR3: TGTGCCAGCAGTAATCTAGCGGGGGACTACAATGAGCAGTTCTTC. Its translation is CASSNLAGDYNEQFF.

The chain recombines TRBV5-1 with TRBJ2-3, with 8 bases aligning to TRBD2. Germline lookup yields CDR1 SGHRS and CDR2 YFSETQ. The trim removed 7 bases at V and 4 bases at J, leaving 5 bases unmatched. The CDR3 runs to 13 residues. CDR3 DNA sequence: TGCGCCAGCTCCCAGCGGGGGCCAGATACGCAGTATTTT. Translating gives CASSQRGPDTQYF.

V usage is TRBV5-6 and J usage is TRBJ2-5; 8 bases are a match to TRBD2. There are 15 residues in the CDR3. The V and J ends lost 0 bases and 4 bases, in that order; junction bases with no gene match: 5. Germline CDR1 is SGHDT and CDR2 is YYEEEE. CDR3 DNA: TGTGCCAGCAGCTTGGCCGGGCTAGCGGGAGAGACCCAGTACTTC. Translated: CASSLAGLAGETQYF.

The chain carries TRBV7-8 and TRBJ2-7, with D perhaps TRBD1 (6 bases). The CDR3 is 17 amino acids. Germline loops: CDR1 SGHVS, CDR2 FQNEAQ. The V gene lost 0 bases and the J gene lost 6 bases, with 21 bases spanning the gap. For the CDR3, the DNA is TGTGCCAGCAGCTTAGCGGGCTTGCGGCAGGGACAAGGCGAGCAGTACTTC. It encodes CASSLAGLRQGQGEQYF.

This rearrangement joins TRBV7-9 to TRBJ1-4; D call uncertain. CDR3 length equals 14 residues. V gave up 0 bases and J gave up 12 bases, with 14 bases separating them. CDR1 is SEHNR, CDR2 FQNEAQ, per germline (reference sequence). The CDR3 DNA reads as TGTGCCAGCAGCTTAGCTTTGGAGGTGGCGGAACTGTTTTTT. Translating it yields CASSLALEVAELFF.

The rearrangement joins TRBV6-5 to TRBJ1-1; tentative D call: TRBD1 (5 bases). CDR1 and CDR2 (germline): MNHEY, SVGAGI. V lost 0 bases and J lost 1, with 6 bases in between. This CDR3 is built from 14 residues. CDR3 coding DNA: TGTGCCAGCAGTTACTCGGGGGGGAACACTGAAGCTTTCTTT. Translation gives CASSYSGGNTEAFF.

CDR3 sequence: CASSAGASSGANVLTF. The DNA for the CDR3 is TGTGCCAGCAGCGCGGGGGCCAGCTCTGGGGCCAACGTCCTGACTTTC. The chain joins TRBV2 to TRBJ2-6; the D gene is possibly TRBD2 (7 bases). The germline CDR1 and CDR2 sequences are SNHLY and FYNNEI. The CDR3 covers 16 residues. The germline V and J ends were trimmed by 6 bases and 0 bases, with 12 bases remaining between them. Filled out from reference TRBV2 and TRBJ2-6, the complete variable domain reads EPEVTQTPSHQVTQMGQEVILRCVPISNHLYFYWYRQILGQKVEFLVSFYNNEISEKSEIFDDQFSVERPDGSNFTLKIRSTKLEDSAMYFCASSAGASSGANVLTFGAGSRLTVL.

The V and J genes are TRBV7-2 and TRBJ1-1, with TRBD1 matching 7 bases. The CDR3 sequence is 13 residues long. V trimming: 5 bases; J trimming: 7 bases; junction bases outside the gene matches: 7. In germline, CDR1 is SGHTA, CDR2 FQGNSA. The CDR3 DNA is TGTGCCAGCAGCCCAGCAGGGGGGTTTGAAGCTTTCTTT. This gives the protein CASSPAGGFEAFF.

The rearrangement uses TRBV7-6 and TRBJ2-5; the match to TRBD1 covers 10 bases. The CDR3 length is 16 residues. The germline CDR1 and CDR2 sequences are SGHVS and FNYEAQ. After removal of 7 bases from V and 4 bases from J, the junction contained 12 bases not matched to a gene. This chain's CDR3 is CASTLGGDRGLETQYF. In nucleotides, the CDR3 is TGTGCCAGCACCCTAGGAGGGGACAGGGGTTTAGAGACCCAGTACTTC.

The chain uses TRBV7-3 and TRBJ1-1; 8 bases align to TRBD1. This CDR3 is built from 16 residues. Germline CDR1 SGHTA, CDR2 FQGTGA. V was pared by 1 base and J by 4 bases, with 8 bases of the junction left unmatched. CDR3 DNA: TGTGCCAGCAGCTTAAACTCAGGGGGCACGGGCACTGAAGCTTTCTTT. As protein: CASSLNSGGTGTEAFF. Based on the CDR3 plus reference TRBV7-3 and TRBJ1-1, the full variable domain is GAGVSQTPSNKVTEKGKYVELRCDPISGHTALYWYRQSLGQGPEFLIYFQGTGAADDSGLPNDRFFAVRPEGSVSTLKIQRTERGDSAVYLCASSLNSGGTGTEAFFGQGTRLTVV.

This chain connects TRBV18 to TRBJ2-5, with 10 bases matching TRBD2. V lost 1 base to trimming and J lost 1 base; unmatched junction nucleotides: 0. Germline assignment: CDR1 KGHSH and CDR2 LQKENI. The CDR3 contains 15 residues. CDR3 amino acids: CASSPQREGQETQYF. CDR3 bases: TGTGCCAGCTCACCACAGCGGGAGGGCCAAGAGACCCAGTACTTC.

The CDR3 DNA reads as TGTGCCAGCAGTTTACAGGGGCATTACAATCAGCCCCAGCATTTT. It translates to CASSLQGHYNQPQHF. The genes are TRBV28 and TRBJ1-5, with a tentative D call TRBD1 (6 bases). V was pared by 2 bases and J by 3 bases, with 11 bases between. CDR1 is MDHEN, CDR2 SYDVKM, per germline. The length of the CDR3 is 15 residues.